This T cell receptor (beta chain) was sequenced during a study of patients and donors after allogeneic stem cell transplantation. The CDR3 runs to 13 residues. V was clipped by 1 base and J by 9 bases, with 7 bases between them. TCRdb passed the RT-PCR reads through MiXCR, listing each CDR3 protein once. The data hold under 35,000 distinct CDR3 sequences, with roughly a third observed a single time. This clonotype has a handful of counts. This chain links TRBV12-3 or TRBV12-4 with TRBJ1-6; D might be TRBD1 (5 bases). The sequenced sample was blood, either unsorted or a sorted T cell fraction (not recorded which). The TCR originated in a human donor who was either an allogeneic HSCT recipient or a stem cell or donor lymphocyte infusion donor (not recorded which). It is not recorded whose cells these are; they may come from a transplant donor. In nucleotides, the CDR3 is TGTGCCAGCAGTTTAGAAAGGGGTTCACCCCTCCACTTT. As protein: CASSLERGSPLHF.